Listed below are T cell receptor beta chains from one sample, sequenced in a study of cytomegalovirus exposure and HLA in healthy donors. TCRdb's copy holds only in-frame clones and misses some; the assay was immunoSEQ multiplex PCR. Found here are under 200,000 clones, over 75% of them singletons; the top ten hold 2% to 2.5%. The sequencing input was PBMCs. The origin of the receptors is a man aged 55 to 70 in good health and CMV-seronegative. Both conserved end residues are part of each CDR3. The D gene is left open where the match is weak. Only part of the rows carry a size: once, few, many, or a class if the clone is expanded.

V gene,D gene,clone size,J gene,CDR3 protein,CDR3 DNA
TRBV10-3,.,.,TRBJ1-4,CAISESTSKRELFF,TGTGCCATCAGTGAGTCGACCTCTAAGCGGGAACTGTTTTTT
TRBV7-3,.,.,TRBJ2-2,CASSPAGVGELFF,TGTGCCAGCAGCCCGGCAGGGGTCGGGGAGCTGTTTTTT
TRBV11-2,.,.,TRBJ2-7,CASSLETRIFVGEQYF,TGTGCCAGCAGCTTAGAAACTAGAATCTTTGTCGGCGAGCAGTACTTC
TRBV5-1,.,.,TRBJ2-3,CASSLVPAGLFSTDTQYF,TGCGCCAGCAGCTTGGTTCCCGCGGGCTTATTTAGCACAGATACGCAGTATTTT
TRBV7-9,.,.,TRBJ2-5,CASTKIGGPDQETQYF,TGTGCCAGCACCAAAATCGGGGGTCCCGACCAAGAGACCCAGTACTTC
TRBV20-1,.,.,TRBJ2-5,CSARQGETQYF,TGCAGTGCTCGTCAGGGAGAGACCCAGTACTTC
TRBV5-1,.,.,TRBJ1-2,CASSLGGANGYTF,TGCGCCAGCAGCTTGGGCGGGGCCAACGGCTACACCTTC
TRBV7-3,.,.,TRBJ1-1,CASSLGGLPDNTEAFF,TGTGCCAGCAGCTTAGGAGGACTCCCAGATAACACTGAAGCTTTCTTT
TRBV19,TRBD1,.,TRBJ2-6,CASSVELTGTGANVLTF,TGTGCCAGTAGTGTCGAACTGACAGGGACTGGGGCCAACGTCCTGACTTTC
TRBV6-5,.,.,TRBJ1-6,CASSTRRGSPLHF,TGTGCCAGCAGCACTAGAAGAGGGTCACCCCTCCACTTT
TRBV4-2,.,.,TRBJ2-3,CASSRKGDSSTDTQYF,TGTGCCAGCAGCCGGAAGGGAGATTCTAGCACAGATACGCAGTATTTT
TRBV10-3,.,.,TRBJ2-1,CAISPSTSYNEQFF,TGTGCCATCAGTCCCAGTACCTCCTACAATGAGCAGTTCTTC
TRBV19,.,.,TRBJ1-5,CASSIARQVQIQPQHF,TGTGCCAGTAGTATCGCGCGACAGGTCCAGATTCAGCCCCAGCATTTT
TRBV19,TRBD1,.,TRBJ1-4,CASRDRGQEKLFF,TGTGCCAGTCGGGACAGGGGGCAAGAAAAACTGTTTTTT
TRBV5-1,.,.,TRBJ2-2,CASSLLGGDGTGELFF,TGCGCCAGCAGCTTGTTAGGGGGAGACGGCACCGGGGAGCTGTTTTTT
TRBV6-6,.,.,TRBJ1-6,CASRTVDDSPLHF,TGTGCCAGCAGGACAGTCGATGATTCACCCCTCCACTTT
TRBV12-1,.,few,TRBJ1-5,CASSFFSHQPQHF,TGTGCCAGCAGCTTTTTCAGTCATCAGCCCCAGCATTTT
TRBV5-4,TRBD2,.,TRBJ2-5,CASSSISGRLQETQYF,TGTGCCAGCAGCTCTATTAGCGGGAGGCTCCAAGAGACCCAGTACTTC
TRBV18,.,.,TRBJ2-2,CASSPEQPVNTGELFF,TGTGCCAGCTCACCAGAACAACCAGTAAACACCGGGGAGCTGTTTTTT
TRBV29-1,.,.,TRBJ2-2,CSVANVGAGELFF,TGCAGCGTTGCGAATGTCGGGGCCGGGGAGCTGTTTTTT
TRBV10-2,.,.,TRBJ2-7,CASSDWSSYEQYF,TGCGCCAGCAGTGACTGGAGCTCCTACGAGCAGTACTTC
TRBV28,.,.,TRBJ1-1,CASSPGRQVFTEAFF,TGTGCCAGCAGTCCCGGCCGACAGGTTTTCACTGAAGCTTTCTTT
TRBV7-8,.,.,TRBJ2-7,CASSQTQGPSYEQYF,TGTGCCAGCAGCCAAACGCAGGGGCCCTCCTACGAGCAGTACTTC
TRBV7-2,TRBD2,.,TRBJ2-1,CASSSLAGYNEQFF,TGTGCCAGCAGCTCTCTAGCGGGTTACAATGAGCAGTTCTTC
TRBV30,.,.,TRBJ2-7,CAWSVGLLDSTYEQYF,TGTGCCTGGAGTGTCGGACTGCTCGACTCCACCTACGAGCAGTACTTC
TRBV27,.,few,TRBJ1-4,CASSTTGHNEKLFF,TGTGCCAGCAGTACGACAGGACATAATGAAAAACTGTTTTTT
TRBV5-4,.,once,TRBJ2-3,CASSLARGAADTQYF,TGTGCCAGCAGCTTGGCCAGGGGGGCCGCAGATACGCAGTATTTT
TRBV13,.,few,TRBJ2-7,CASSLGGNEQYF,TGTGCCAGCAGCTTAGGTGGCAACGAGCAGTACTTC
TRBV5-6,TRBD1,.,TRBJ2-7,CASSLVGQGSYEQYF,TGTGCCAGCAGCTTGGTAGGACAGGGGTCCTACGAGCAGTACTTC
TRBV6-1,.,.,TRBJ2-7,CASSAGTDTYEQYF,TGTGCCAGCAGTGCCGGGACTGACACCTACGAGCAGTACTTC
TRBV19,.,.,TRBJ1-4,CASTRADGEKLFF,TGTGCCAGTACCAGGGCGGACGGTGAAAAACTGTTTTTT
TRBV5-1,.,.,TRBJ2-6,CASSLAMAGANVLTF,TGCGCCAGCAGCTTGGCTATGGCTGGGGCCAACGTCCTGACTTTC
TRBV7-9,.,.,TRBJ2-3,CASSLIGDTQYF,TGTGCCAGCAGCTTGATCGGAGATACGCAGTATTTT
TRBV29-1,.,.,TRBJ2-2,CSVHEAGELFF,TGCAGCGTACATGAGGCCGGGGAGCTGTTTTTT
TRBV19,.,few,TRBJ2-7,CASSATGGTYEQYF,TGTGCCAGTAGTGCTACCGGGGGAACCTACGAGCAGTACTTC
TRBV13,TRBD2,.,TRBJ2-7,CASSYRTSGNGEQYF,TGTGCCAGCAGCTATCGGACTAGCGGGAATGGCGAGCAGTACTTC